This T cell receptor beta chain came from a study of blood T cells in healthy people across ages. General study findings and limits: Per-million-T-cell TCR beta diversity fell roughly linearly with age.

A J-beta primer mix and a sample-barcoded 5' primer were used in a second PCR of about 7 to 12 cycles. A tag from a template-switch adaptor with 12 random nucleotides marked each cDNA molecule. TCRdb re-derived calls from the 5' RACE reads in MiXCR, one entry per CDR3 protein. This sample carries hundreds of thousands of distinct CDR3 sequences, roughly 50% of them seen once, and the ten largest clones take under 15%. The V segment lost 3 bases and the J segment 0 bases; nucleotides outside the gene matches: 9. Germline CDR1 reads SGHRS; CDR2 reads YFSETQ. The CDR3 spans 18 residues. This clonotype came up once. Its antigen is not known.

Material for sequencing was blood. V gene TRBV5-1 combines with J gene TRBJ1-3; 10 bases are shared with TRBD1. This clonotype was sampled from a man under 40 in good health. The CDR3 here is CASSSTGTGAFSGNTIYF. The CDR3 DNA reads TGCGCCAGCAGCTCAACCGGGACAGGGGCTTTCTCTGGAAACACCATATATTTT.